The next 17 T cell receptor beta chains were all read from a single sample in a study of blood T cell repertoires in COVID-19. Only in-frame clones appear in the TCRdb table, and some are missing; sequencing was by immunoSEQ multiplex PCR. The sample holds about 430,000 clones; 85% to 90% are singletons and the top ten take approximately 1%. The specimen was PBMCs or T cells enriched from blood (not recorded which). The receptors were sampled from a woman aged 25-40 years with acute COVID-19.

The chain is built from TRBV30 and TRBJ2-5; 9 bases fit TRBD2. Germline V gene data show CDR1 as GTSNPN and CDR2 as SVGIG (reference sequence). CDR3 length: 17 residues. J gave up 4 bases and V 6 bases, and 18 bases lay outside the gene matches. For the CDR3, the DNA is TGTGCCTGCACCCGGGGCGGGGGGGCCCTCCCCCCAGAGACCCAGTACTTC. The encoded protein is CACTRGGGALPPETQYF.

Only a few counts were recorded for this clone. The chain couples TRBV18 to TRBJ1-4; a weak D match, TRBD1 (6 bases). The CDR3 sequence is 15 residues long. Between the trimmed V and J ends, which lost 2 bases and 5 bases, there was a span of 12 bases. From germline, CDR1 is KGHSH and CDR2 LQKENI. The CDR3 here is CASSPTGSRNEKLFF. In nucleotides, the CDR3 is TGTGCCAGCTCACCAACAGGGAGTCGGAATGAAAAACTGTTTTTT.

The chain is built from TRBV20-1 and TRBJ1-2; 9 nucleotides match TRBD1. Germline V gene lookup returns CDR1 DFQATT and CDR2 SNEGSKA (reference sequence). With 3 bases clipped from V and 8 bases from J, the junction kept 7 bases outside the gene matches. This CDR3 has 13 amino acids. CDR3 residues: CSASMGQGGGYTF. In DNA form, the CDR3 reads TGCAGTGCTAGTATGGGACAGGGAGGAGGCTACACCTTC.

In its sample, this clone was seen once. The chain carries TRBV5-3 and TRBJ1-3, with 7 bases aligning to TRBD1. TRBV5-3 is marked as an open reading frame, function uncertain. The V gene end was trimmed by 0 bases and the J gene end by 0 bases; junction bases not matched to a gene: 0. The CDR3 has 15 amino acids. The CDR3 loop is CARSLGDSSGNTIYF. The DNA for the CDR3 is TGTGCCAGAAGCTTGGGGGACAGCTCTGGAAACACCATATATTTT.

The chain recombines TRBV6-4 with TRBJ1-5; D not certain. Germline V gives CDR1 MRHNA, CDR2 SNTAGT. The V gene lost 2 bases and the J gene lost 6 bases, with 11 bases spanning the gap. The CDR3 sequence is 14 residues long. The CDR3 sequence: CASSDPRKGQPQHF. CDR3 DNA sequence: TGTGCCAGCAGTGACCCCAGGAAAGGTCAGCCCCAGCATTTT.

In DNA form, the CDR3 reads TGTGCCATCAGCGGACAGCCTGATCAGCCCCAGCATTTT. Protein: CAISGQPDQPQHF. This chain links TRBV10-3 with TRBJ1-5; D is perhaps TRBD1 (6 bases). Per germline, CDR1 ENHRY and CDR2 SYGVKD. The length of the CDR3 is 13 residues. Deletions cut 6 bases from V and 5 bases from J, with 11 bases between.

The CDR3 DNA sequence: TGTGCCAGCAGCTCGACAGCCCAATATAATTCACCCCTCCACTTT. It is translated as CASSSTAQYNSPLHF. The rearrangement links TRBV7-2 to TRBJ1-6; D may be TRBD1 (5 bases). There are 15 residues in the CDR3. CDR1 SGHTA and CDR2 FQGNSA come from the germline V gene. V was clipped by 4 bases and J by 4 bases, with 11 bases between them.

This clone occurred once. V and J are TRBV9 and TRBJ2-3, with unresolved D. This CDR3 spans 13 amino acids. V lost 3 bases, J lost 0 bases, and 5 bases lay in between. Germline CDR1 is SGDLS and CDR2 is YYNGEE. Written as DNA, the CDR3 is TGTGCCAGCAGCGCTACTAGCACAGATACGCAGTATTTT. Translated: CASSATSTDTQYF.

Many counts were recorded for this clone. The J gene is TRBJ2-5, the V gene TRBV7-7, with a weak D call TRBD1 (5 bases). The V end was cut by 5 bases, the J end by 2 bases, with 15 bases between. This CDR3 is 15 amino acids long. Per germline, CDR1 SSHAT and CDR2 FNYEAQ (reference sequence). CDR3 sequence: CASSLGPAEQETQYF. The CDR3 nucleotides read TGTGCCAGCAGCCTGGGGCCCGCGGAACAAGAGACCCAGTACTTC.

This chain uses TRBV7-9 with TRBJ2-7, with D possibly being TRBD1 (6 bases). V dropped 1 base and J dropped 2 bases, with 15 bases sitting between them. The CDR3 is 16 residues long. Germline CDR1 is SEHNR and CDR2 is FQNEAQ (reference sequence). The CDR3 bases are TGTGCCAGCAGCTTAGGTTGGGACACCGTCACCTACGAGCAGTACTTC. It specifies CASSLGWDTVTYEQYF.

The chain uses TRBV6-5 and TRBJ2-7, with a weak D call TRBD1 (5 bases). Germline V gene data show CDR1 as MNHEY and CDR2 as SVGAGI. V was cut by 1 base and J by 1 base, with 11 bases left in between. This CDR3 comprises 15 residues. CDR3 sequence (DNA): TGTGCCAGCAGTTACTGGGCAGGGAAATCCTACGAGCAGTACTTC. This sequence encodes CASSYWAGKSYEQYF.

The CDR3 DNA follows: TGCGCCAGCGGCGACGGGACTATGGTTGCTACGCAGTACTTC. The encoded protein is CASGDGTMVATQYF. The chain employs TRBV5-1 and TRBJ2-7; 7 nucleotides line up with TRBD2. This CDR3 comprises 14 residues. Germline CDR1 SGHRS, CDR2 YFSETQ. V lost 7 bases and J lost 9; bases outside the gene matches: 16.

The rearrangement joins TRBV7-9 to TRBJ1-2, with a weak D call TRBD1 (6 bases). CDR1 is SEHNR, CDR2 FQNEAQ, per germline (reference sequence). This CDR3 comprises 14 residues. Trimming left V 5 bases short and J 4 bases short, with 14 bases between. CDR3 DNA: TGTGCCAGCAGCCATACAGGGTCCTTCTATGGCTACACCTTC. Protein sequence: CASSHTGSFYGYTF.

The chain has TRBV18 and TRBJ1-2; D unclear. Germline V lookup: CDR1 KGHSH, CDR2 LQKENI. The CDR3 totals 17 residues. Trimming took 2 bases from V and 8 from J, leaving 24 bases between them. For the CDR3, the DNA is TGTGCCAGCTCACCAAGACAACGGGATTTGGGGTTTAAGGGCTACACCTTC. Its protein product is CASSPRQRDLGFKGYTF.

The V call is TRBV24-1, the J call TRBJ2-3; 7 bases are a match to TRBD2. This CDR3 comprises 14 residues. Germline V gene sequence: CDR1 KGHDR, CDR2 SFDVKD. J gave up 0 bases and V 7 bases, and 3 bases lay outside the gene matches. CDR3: CATRSGASTDTQYF. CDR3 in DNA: TGTGCCACCAGGAGCGGGGCGAGCACAGATACGCAGTATTTT.

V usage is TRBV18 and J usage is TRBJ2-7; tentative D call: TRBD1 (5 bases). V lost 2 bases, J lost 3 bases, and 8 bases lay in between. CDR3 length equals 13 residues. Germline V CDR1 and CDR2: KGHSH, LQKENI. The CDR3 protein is CASSPSGIYEQYF. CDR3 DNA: TGTGCCAGCTCACCATCAGGGATCTACGAGCAGTACTTC.

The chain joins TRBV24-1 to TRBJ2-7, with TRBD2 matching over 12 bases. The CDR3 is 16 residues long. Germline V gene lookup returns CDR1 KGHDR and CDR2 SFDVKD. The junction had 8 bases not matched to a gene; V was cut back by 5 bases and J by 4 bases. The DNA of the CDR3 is TGTGCCACCAGTGCCGAGACGACTAGCGGGGGATACGAGCAGTACTTC. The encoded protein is CATSAETTSGGYEQYF.